The T cell receptor beta chain described here comes from a study of blood T cells in healthy people across ages. The CDR3 is 13 amino acids. The V end was cut by 6 bases, the J end by 1 base, with 11 bases between. Per germline, CDR1 SQVTM and CDR2 ANQGSEA. A few counts support this clonotype. The second PCR ran about 6 to 12 cycles with a sample-barcoded 5' primer and J-beta primers. TCRdb called the 5' RACE reads again in MiXCR, with one record for every CDR3 protein. Among more than 550,000 distinct CDR3 sequences listed, 20% to 25% were seen once. V and J are TRBV29-1 and TRBJ2-3; D is unresolved. The sequence derives from a man aged 65 to 85 in good health. The specimen sequenced was blood. Here the CDR3 reads CSVLTLGTDTQYF. The CDR3, as DNA: TGCAGCGTCTTGACCCTTGGCACAGATACGCAGTATTTT.